This TCR beta chain was profiled in a study of T-cell memory formation after mild COVID-19. TCRdb recomputed calls from the 5' RACE reads with MiXCR, one row per CDR3 protein. The sample shows a few hundred thousand distinct CDR3 sequences, 25% to 30% of them seen only once. To note about this clonotype: Antigen unknown. One end of the junction varies from germline; a read error may be responsible.

Germline V gives CDR1 SQVTM, CDR2 ANQGSEA. This CDR3 is 14 amino acids long. Study-wide findings and caveats: Contracting CD4+ clones sat mainly in CM and EM; CD8+ in EMRA.

The chain combines TRBV29-1 with TRBJ2-1; no definite D call. Sequencing used PBMCs or a T cell subset sorted from them (not recorded which). The sequence was obtained from an adult woman who had mild COVID-19 (a few samples of this study predate the infection). Cell type and time point are not known. The CDR3 coding sequence is TGCAGCGTTGAAGGCCGAATCTCCCACAATGAGCAGTTCTTC. Its translation is CSVEGRISHNEQFF.